These 18 T cell receptor beta chains came from one sample sequenced in a study of shared clonotypes between healthy human individuals. Sequencing used immunoSEQ multiplex PCR; TCRdb keeps in-frame clones, though not all of them. Here the sample spans roughly 2.4 million clones, approximately 96% being singletons. The material sequenced was naive CD4+ T cells sorted from blood. This sample's subset: CD45RA+ positively selected. These receptors were taken from a man between 18 and 29 years old in good health.

This clone was seen only once. This chain links TRBV29-1 with TRBJ2-2; D gene ambiguous. The germline V gene encodes CDR1 SQVTM and CDR2 ANQGSEA. V lost 3 bases and J 1 base, leaving 6 bases between the germline ends. CDR3 size: 13 residues. DNA for the CDR3: TGCAGCGTTGATAAACAGAACACCGGGGAGCTGTTTTTT. Encoded protein: CSVDKQNTGELFF.

This chain uses TRBV5-1 with TRBJ2-7; the D is unclear. Trimming stripped 0 bases from V and 1 base from J, with 14 bases between. The germline V gene has CDR1 SGHRS and CDR2 YFSETQ. The CDR3 sequence is 16 residues long. The CDR3 here is CASSLGSRGLSYEQYF. The CDR3 DNA follows: TGCGCCAGCAGCTTGGGGAGTCGAGGTCTATCCTACGAGCAGTACTTC.

The chain has TRBV6-6 and TRBJ1-5; D may be TRBD1 (6 bases). Between the trimmed V and J ends, which lost 6 bases and 0 bases, there was a span of 12 bases. The CDR3 is made up of 15 amino acids. Germline V lookup: CDR1 MNHNY, CDR2 SVGAGI (reference sequence). DNA of the CDR3: TGTGCCAGCAGCTATAGGACAGATAGCAATCAGCCCCAGCATTTT. This codes for CASSYRTDSNQPQHF.

This chain joins TRBV28 and TRBJ2-7; TRBD1 matches 9 bases. The length of the CDR3 is 18 residues. Germline loops: CDR1 MDHEN, CDR2 SYDVKM. J was trimmed by 1 base and V by 1 base; bases with no gene match: 11. DNA of the CDR3: TGTGCCAGCAGTTTATCCCTGGGACAGGGAGGGTTTTCCTACGAGCAGTACTTC. Encoded protein: CASSLSLGQGGFSYEQYF.

The chain joins TRBV18 to TRBJ1-2; TRBD1 might be the D (5 bases). From germline, CDR1 is KGHSH and CDR2 LQKENI. CDR3 length: 13 residues. Trimming pared 5 bases from V and 3 bases from J, leaving 10 bases between. CDR3 bases: TGTGCCAGCTCAGGGGGTTTGGACTATGGCTACACCTTC. Translating it yields CASSGGLDYGYTF.

The chain combines TRBV7-9 with TRBJ1-4; D is ambiguous. Germline-derived CDR1 and CDR2 are SEHNR and FQNEAQ (reference sequence). Trimming pared 7 bases from V and 8 bases from J, leaving 11 bases between. The CDR3 loop spans 12 amino acids. The CDR3 loop is CASTQIGEKLFF. The DNA of the CDR3 is TGTGCCAGCACTCAGATAGGGGAAAAACTGTTTTTT.

This clone was counted once. The chain employs TRBV15 and TRBJ1-1; D might be TRBD1 (5 bases). V was clipped by 1 base and J by 7 bases, with 13 bases between them. CDR1 and CDR2 (germline): LNHNV, YYDKDF (reference sequence). The CDR3 runs to 14 residues. CDR3 DNA: TGTGCCACCAGCAGAGGATTGAGGGGTGGTGAAGCTTTCTTT. Translation gives CATSRGLRGGEAFF.

Points on this clone: Different DNA sequences within this sample yield the same CDR3. The chain has TRBV2 and TRBJ2-3; D is unresolved. Germline V CDR1 and CDR2: SNHLY, FYNNEI. CDR3 length equals 12 residues. With 1 base removed from V and 3 bases from J, the gap between germline ends came to 2 bases. CDR3 loop: CASSEVTDTQYF. The CDR3 DNA follows: TGTGCCAGCAGTGAAGTAACAGATACGCAGTATTTT.

The gene calls are TRBV5-4 and TRBJ2-2, with unresolved D. This CDR3 has 15 residues. From germline, CDR1 is SGHNT and CDR2 YYREEE (reference sequence). V lost 2 bases to trimming and J lost 4 bases, with 12 bases between them. CDR3 protein: CASSFRAVGTGELFF. The CDR3 DNA follows: TGTGCCAGCAGCTTCCGGGCAGTCGGCACCGGGGAGCTGTTTTTT. The variable domain in full, completed from reference TRBV5-4 and TRBJ2-2, reads ETGVTQSPTHLIKTRGQQVTLRCSSQSGHNTVSWYQQALGQGPQFIFQYYREEENGRGNFPPRFSGLQFPNYSSELNVNALELDDSALYLCASSFRAVGTGELFFGEGSRLTVL.

The chain uses TRBV5-1 and TRBJ1-2; D possibly corresponds to TRBD1 (6 bases). The length of the CDR3 is 15 residues. Trimming pared 4 bases from V and 3 bases from J, leaving 16 bases between. Germline V CDR1 and CDR2: SGHRS, YFSETQ. CDR3 nucleotides: TGCGCCAGCAGCGATGGTGTATCAGGGGACTATGGCTACACCTTC. Residues: CASSDGVSGDYGYTF.

This clone occurred a few times. The V gene is TRBV6-1, the J gene TRBJ1-6; 8 nucleotides align to TRBD1. The V and J ends lost 3 bases and 8 bases, in that order; junction bases with no gene match: 6. The CDR3 is 15 residues long. Germline CDR1 is MNHNS and CDR2 is SASEGT. The CDR3 DNA follows: TGTGCCAGCAGTGAGACAGGGGCGGCCCATTCACCCCTCCACTTT. Its translation is CASSETGAAHSPLHF.

The chain combines TRBV25-1 with TRBJ1-2, with a possible D match to TRBD1 (6 bases). The V end lost 1 base, the J end lost 1 base, and 10 bases lay between the germline ends. Germline V gene sequence: CDR1 MGHDK, CDR2 SYGVNS. This CDR3 comprises 15 residues. The CDR3 here is CASSESSDSNYGYTF. The CDR3 bases are TGTGCCAGCAGTGAATCATCGGACAGTAACTATGGCTACACCTTC.

Points on this clone: An end of the junction does not agree with germline; a read error may underlie this. Here the CDR3 reads CASSPRGAETQYF. CDR3 sequence (DNA): TGTGCTAGCAGCCCACGGGGGGCGGAGACCCAGTACTTC. The V call is TRBV7-7, the J call TRBJ2-5; TRBD2 might be the D (7 bases). Per germline, CDR1 SSHAT and CDR2 FNYEAQ (reference sequence). The CDR3 spans 13 residues.

This clone was found a few times. The chain has TRBV7-3 and TRBJ2-2; D not certain. Germline loops: CDR1 SGHTA, CDR2 FQGTGA. Trimming shortened V by 5 bases and J by 2 bases, and 6 bases separated the two germline ends. The CDR3 loop spans 13 amino acids. The CDR3 region is CASSQYNTGELFF. The CDR3 DNA sequence: TGTGCCAGCAGCCAATATAACACCGGGGAGCTGTTTTTT.

The chain is built from TRBV29-1 and TRBJ2-3; D call uncertain. Germline V gives CDR1 SQVTM, CDR2 ANQGSEA. The CDR3 spans 14 residues. The V end lost 7 bases, the J end lost 1 base, and 15 bases lay between the germline ends. The CDR3 loop reads CSAPAITGTDTQYF. The DNA for the CDR3 is TGCAGCGCCCCAGCGATTACCGGCACAGATACGCAGTATTTT.

The table lists this clone with a count of one. The genes are TRBV6-5 and TRBJ1-5; D is perhaps TRBD1 (6 bases). V lost 6 bases to trimming and J lost 6 bases, with 12 bases between them. The CDR3 spans 13 residues. Germline V gene lookup returns CDR1 MNHEY and CDR2 SVGAGI. As DNA, the CDR3 is TGTGCCAGCAGATGGGGGGCAGGTCAGCCCCAGCATTTT. Its translation: CASRWGAGQPQHF.

The rearrangement joins TRBV7-9 to TRBJ2-7, with D tentatively TRBD2 (6 bases). Deletions cut 4 bases from V and 5 bases from J, with 9 bases between. The CDR3 extends over 12 amino acids. Per germline, CDR1 SEHNR and CDR2 FQNEAQ (reference sequence). DNA of the CDR3: TGTGCCAGCAGCTCCCCGGGGGACGAGCAGTACTTC. Protein product: CASSSPGDEQYF.

The chain carries TRBV11-2 and TRBJ2-7; 8 bases match TRBD2. The length of the CDR3 is 17 residues. The germline V gene has CDR1 SGHAT and CDR2 FQNNGV. The trim removed 0 bases at V and 2 bases at J, leaving 9 bases unmatched. DNA of the CDR3: TGTGCCAGCAGCTTAGATCCCAGCGGGAGAGACACCTACGAGCAGTACTTC. The encoded protein is CASSLDPSGRDTYEQYF.